This T cell receptor beta chain emerged from a study of blood T cell repertoires in COVID-19. Study details: The study drew acute and convalescent COVID-19 samples from the United States, Italy and Spain. Nucleic acid was either cDNA or gDNA, and it came from T cells, B-cell-depleted T cells, or PBMCs.

This CDR3 comprises 14 residues. The germline V gene has CDR1 KGHSH and CDR2 LQKENI. The V end lost 6 bases, the J end lost 4 bases, and 12 bases lay between the germline ends. Sequenced by immunoSEQ multiplex PCR; TCRdb stores in-frame clones only, minus some. The sample lists about 270,000 clones, 75% to 95% occurring once. A single count supports this clone. This chain connects TRBV18 to TRBJ2-2; a possible D gene is TRBD2 (6 bases). Sequencing input: PBMCs or T cells enriched from blood (not recorded which). This sequence was found in a man in his forties who had been exposed to COVID-19. The CDR3 DNA sequence: TGTGCCAGCTCTCCTAGCGTAAGCACCGGGGAGCTGTTTTTT. This translates into CASSPSVSTGELFF. Full variable domain (remainder filled in from reference TRBV18 and TRBJ2-2): NAGVMQNPRHLVRRRGQEARLRCSPMKGHSHVYWYRQLPEEGLKFMVYLQKENIIDESGMPKERFSAEFPKEGPSILRIQQVVRGDSAAYFCASSPSVSTGELFFGEGSRLTVL.